These 13 T cell receptor beta chains came from one sample sequenced in a study of blood T cell repertoires in COVID-19. Clones were sequenced by immunoSEQ multiplex PCR, and TCRdb holds only the in-frame ones, with some missing. The sample lists fewer than 350,000 clones; 70% to 90% were seen once. Sequencing used peripheral blood. The origin of the receptors is a woman in her sixties or seventies with COVID-19, enrolled during active disease.

This chain uses TRBV7-8 with TRBJ1-2; D gene unclear. The CDR3 runs to 13 residues. The V end was cut by 4 bases, the J end by 4 bases, with 10 bases between. CDR1 SGHVS and CDR2 FQNEAQ come from the germline V gene. The CDR3 protein is CASSSGRAYGYTF. In DNA, the CDR3 is TGTGCCAGCAGCTCCGGGAGGGCCTATGGCTACACCTTC.

The chain has TRBV4-1 and TRBJ2-3, with D possibly being TRBD2 (5 bases). CDR3 length equals 13 residues. Germline V lookup: CDR1 MGHRA, CDR2 YSYEKL. Trimming took off 3 bases at V and 4 bases at J, with 8 bases between the two ends. CDR3 amino acids: CASSHLAADTQYF. For the CDR3, the DNA is TGCGCCAGCAGCCATCTAGCCGCAGATACGCAGTATTTT.

The V and J genes are TRBV29-1 and TRBJ2-3; 7 nucleotides align to TRBD1. Germline CDR1 is SQVTM and CDR2 is ANQGSEA. The CDR3 extends over 13 amino acids. After removal of 5 bases from V and 5 bases from J, the junction contained 7 bases not matched to a gene. For the CDR3, the DNA is TGCAGCGTTAAGGGGGCCCAGGGAGATACGCAGTATTTT. The encoded protein is CSVKGAQGDTQYF.

This clone has only one observation. This sequence joins TRBV2 and TRBJ1-2; TRBD1 aligns across 10 bases. CDR3 length: 15 amino acids. Germline CDR1 SNHLY, CDR2 FYNNEI. The ends lost 3 bases at V and 8 bases at J; junction bases unmatched: 9. The CDR3 reads CASSDQGQGTAGYTF. CDR3 in DNA: TGTGCCAGCAGTGACCAGGGACAGGGGACAGCAGGCTACACCTTC.

V and J are TRBV2 and TRBJ2-3; TRBD2 is a possible D gene (5 bases). Germline CDR1 SNHLY, CDR2 FYNNEI. With 10 bases removed from V and 0 bases from J, the gap between germline ends came to 14 bases. The CDR3 is 14 amino acids. CDR3 sequence reads: CATLSGLSTDTQYF. The CDR3 region has the DNA TGTGCCACCCTCAGCGGCCTTAGCACAGATACGCAGTATTTT.

The chain employs TRBV5-1 and TRBJ1-2, with 9 bases matching TRBD1. From germline, CDR1 is SGHRS and CDR2 YFSETQ. Trimming cost V 0 bases and J 8 bases; bases outside gene matches: 8. The CDR3 totals 15 residues. The CDR3 DNA sequence: TGCGCCAGCAGCTTGGTAGCAGGGACAGGGAGCGGCTACACCTTC. Translated, it gives CASSLVAGTGSGYTF.

The chain is built from TRBV29-1 and TRBJ1-1; D is ambiguous. The CDR3 spans 15 residues. Germline lookup yields CDR1 SQVTM and CDR2 ANQGSEA. V was pared by 0 bases and J by 4 bases, with 15 bases between. CDR3 bases: TGCAGCGTTGAAGATCTAGCAGGCGGAAGCACTGAAGCTTTCTTT. Protein product: CSVEDLAGGSTEAFF.

The chain joins TRBV10-1 to TRBJ1-2; the D gene is possibly TRBD1 (5 bases). Germline assignment: CDR1 WNHNN and CDR2 SYGVQD (reference sequence). The V and J ends lost 0 bases and 0 bases respectively, with 5 bases between them. The CDR3 runs 14 residues. The CDR3 spells CASSESGANYGYTF. Here the CDR3 DNA reads TGCGCCAGCAGTGAGTCAGGGGCTAACTATGGCTACACCTTC.

CDR3 amino acids: CASSGGNSQETQYF. Written as DNA, the CDR3 is TGCGCCAGCAGTGGAGGGAACTCTCAAGAGACCCAGTACTTC. The rearrangement joins TRBV10-1 to TRBJ2-5, with D possibly being TRBD2 (5 bases). V was clipped by 4 bases and J by 2 bases, with 11 bases between them. The length of the CDR3 is 14 residues. CDR1 and CDR2 (germline): WNHNN, SYGVQD (reference sequence).

This chain joins TRBV2 and TRBJ2-3, with D perhaps TRBD1 (5 bases). With 4 bases removed from V and 4 bases from J, the gap between germline ends came to 6 bases. Germline lookup yields CDR1 SNHLY and CDR2 FYNNEI. This CDR3 comprises 12 residues. CDR3 residues: CASSGGPDTQYF. DNA for the CDR3: TGTGCCAGCAGTGGGGGCCCAGATACGCAGTATTTT.

This chain joins TRBV15 and TRBJ2-3, with 8 bases matching TRBD2. Germline V CDR1 and CDR2: LNHNV, YYDKDF (reference sequence). Germline trimming cut 1 base from V and 6 bases from J; bases unmatched to any gene: 0. This CDR3 has 13 amino acids. Here the CDR3 DNA reads TGTGCCACCAGCAGAGCGGGAGGGGATACGCAGTATTTT. This sequence encodes CATSRAGGDTQYF.

The genes are TRBV12-3 or TRBV12-4 and TRBJ1-2; 8 bases fit TRBD1. CDR3 length: 13 amino acids. Trimming at V came to 2 bases and at J to 5 bases, leaving 1 base not matched to a gene. This CDR3 reads CASSLNRGYGYTF. The CDR3 DNA follows: TGTGCCAGCAGTTTAAACAGGGGGTATGGCTACACCTTC.

CDR3 DNA sequence: TGTGCCAGTAGTATCGACAGGGACGTGGGAGAGACCCAGTACTTC. Amino acids: CASSIDRDVGETQYF. The chain has TRBV19 and TRBJ2-5; 7 nucleotides align to TRBD1. The CDR3 totals 15 residues. V was pared by 3 bases and J by 4 bases, with 8 bases of the junction left unmatched. The germline gives CDR1 LNHDA, CDR2 SQIVND (reference sequence).